The 27 T cell receptor beta chains presented below share a single source sample, sequenced in a study of T cell repertoires in cytomegalovirus infection. No cognate antigen is known for these TCRs. Each CDR3 protein is one row after TCRdb ran MiXCR on the reads. The table lists a few hundred thousand distinct CDR3 sequences, 22% of them singletons. Here the sequenced sample was cultured PBMCs, taken from culture after CMV antigen stimulation. These receptors came from a human donor in good health (CMV status not recorded). Some clones in this sample may be carry-over from other donors' samples.

In its sample, this clonotype was seen a few times. This rearrangement joins TRBV25-1 to TRBJ2-3, with D possibly TRBD2 on 6 matching bases. V lost 8 bases, J lost 5 bases, and 17 bases lay in between. CDR1 and CDR2 (germline): MGHDK, SYGVNS. The CDR3 has 14 amino acids. CDR3 loop: CASLRAGGGDTQYF. The CDR3 DNA reads TGTGCCAGCCTCAGGGCCGGGGGAGGAGATACGCAGTATTTT.

This clonotype was recorded at least ten times. The rearrangement joins TRBV19 to TRBJ1-1; D uncertain. V was cut by 5 bases and J by 1 base, with 5 bases left in between. CDR1 is LNHDA, CDR2 SQIVND, per germline (reference sequence). The CDR3 covers 12 residues. CDR3 protein: CASSWWNTEAFF. For the CDR3, the DNA is TGTGCCAGTAGTTGGTGGAACACTGAAGCTTTCTTT.

This clonotype turned up a few times. The gene calls are TRBV2 and TRBJ2-1; D is uncertain. The CDR3 runs 15 residues. Trimming left V 2 bases short and J 0 bases short, with 8 bases between. Germline CDR1 SNHLY, CDR2 FYNNEI. CDR3 region: CASSEPISSYNEQFF. The CDR3 nucleotides read TGTGCCAGCAGTGAACCTATTAGCTCCTACAATGAGCAGTTCTTC.

This clonotype was found many times. V is TRBV19 and J is TRBJ2-7; 10 bases align to TRBD2. The ends lost 6 bases at V and 7 bases at J; junction bases unmatched: 9. Germline V gene data show CDR1 as LNHDA and CDR2 as SQIVND (reference sequence). There are 14 residues in the CDR3. DNA of the CDR3: TGTGCCAGTAGGGAGCGGGAGGGCCTTGGAGAGCAGTACTTC. Protein: CASREREGLGEQYF. Full variable domain (rest looked up from reference TRBV19 and TRBJ2-7): DGGITQSPKYLFRKEGQNVTLSCEQNLNHDAMYWYRQDPGQGLRLIYYSQIVNDFQKGDIAEGYSVSREKKESFPLTVTSAQKNPTAFYLCASREREGLGEQYFGPGTRLTVT.

This sequence joins TRBV20-1 and TRBJ1-4; 7 bases agree with TRBD1. The germline CDR1 and CDR2 sequences are DFQATT and SNEGSKA (reference sequence). V lost 3 bases and J lost 0; bases outside the gene matches: 10. The CDR3 runs to 17 residues. The CDR3 DNA reads TGCAGTGCTAGGCCGGGAAGGGGGCTCGCAACTAATGAAAAACTGTTTTTT. Its translation is CSARPGRGLATNEKLFF.

The chain joins TRBV6-5 to TRBJ1-2; D possibly corresponds to TRBD1 (5 bases). The CDR3 has 14 residues. V lost 5 bases to trimming and J lost 6 bases, with 16 bases between them. Per germline, CDR1 MNHEY and CDR2 SVGAGI. The DNA for the CDR3 is TGTGCCAGCAGTCCAGACCAGGGTCGAAATGGCTACACCTTC. It codes for CASSPDQGRNGYTF.

This chain connects TRBV12-3 or TRBV12-4 to TRBJ2-7, with D perhaps matching TRBD2 (7 bases). V was cut by 5 bases and J by 4 bases, with 18 bases left in between. The CDR3 length is 15 residues. CDR3 protein: CASSGGGGVSYEQYV. CDR3 bases: TGTGCCAGCAGTGGAGGGGGGGGCGTGTCTTACGAGCAGTACGTC.

This clonotype was counted at least ten times. The chain couples TRBV7-8 to TRBJ2-5; 9 nucleotides align to TRBD2. Germline CDR1 and CDR2: SGHVS and FQNEAQ. V was pared by 1 base and J by 4 bases, with 10 bases of the junction left unmatched. This CDR3 has 17 residues. CDR3 sequence: CASSLVGGGRVPETQYF. The CDR3 coding sequence is TGTGCCAGCAGCTTAGTGGGGGGCGGGAGGGTTCCAGAGACCCAGTACTTC.

This clonotype occurred many times. The chain uses TRBV12-3 or TRBV12-4 and TRBJ2-3, with TRBD2 matching over 10 bases. Trimming at V came to 5 bases and at J to 1 base, leaving 6 bases not matched to a gene. The CDR3 runs 16 residues. CDR3: CASSPTGTSGTDTQYF. CDR3 DNA sequence: TGTGCCAGCAGTCCAACCGGGACTAGCGGCACAGATACGCAGTATTTT.

This clonotype occurred once. This chain connects TRBV11-2 to TRBJ2-5; TRBD1 agrees at 9 bases. The CDR3 is 14 residues long. Losses at the gene ends were 5 bases for V and 7 bases for J; bases not matched to a gene: 8. In germline, CDR1 is SGHAT, CDR2 FQNNGV. The CDR3 protein is CASSRTGEVWTQYF. CDR3 nucleotide sequence: TGTGCCAGCAGCAGGACAGGGGAAGTATGGACCCAGTACTTC.

This chain uses TRBV11-3 with TRBJ1-2; 7 nucleotides match TRBD1. CDR3 length equals 13 residues. Trimming at V came to 4 bases and at J to 6 bases, leaving 5 bases not matched to a gene. The germline V gene encodes CDR1 SGHNT and CDR2 YENEEA. The CDR3: CASSSEGADGYTF. CDR3 sequence (DNA): TGTGCCAGCAGCTCCGAGGGGGCCGATGGCTACACCTTC.

The chain combines TRBV7-2 with TRBJ1-6, with D hard to call. V lost 2 bases, J lost 8 bases, and 7 bases lay in between. The CDR3 covers 13 residues. Per the germline V gene, CDR1 is SGHTA and CDR2 is FQGNSA. The DNA for the CDR3 is TGTGCCAGCAGCTTAAACGTATATTCACCCCTCCACTTT. Protein product: CASSLNVYSPLHF.

There are a few counts of this clonotype. The chain couples TRBV19 to TRBJ2-1; D might be TRBD1 (5 bases). V shed 6 bases and J shed 5 bases, with 11 bases lying between them. Germline loops: CDR1 LNHDA, CDR2 SQIVND (reference sequence). This CDR3 is 13 amino acids long. The CDR3 sequence: CASSDQQDNEQFF. In nucleotides, the CDR3 is TGTGCCAGTAGCGACCAACAGGACAATGAGCAGTTCTTC.

The J gene is TRBJ1-1, the V gene TRBV2; TRBD1 might be the D (6 bases). The CDR3 is 14 residues long. Germline V gene data show CDR1 as SNHLY and CDR2 as FYNNEI. V lost 5 bases and J lost 6, with 16 bases in between. CDR3 protein: CASSFLQGSAEAFF. The CDR3 DNA reads TGTGCCAGCAGTTTCCTACAGGGATCCGCTGAAGCTTTCTTT.

V and J are TRBV12-3 or TRBV12-4 and TRBJ2-7, with D tentatively TRBD1 (6 bases). V lost 5 bases and J 0 bases, leaving 14 bases between the germline ends. The CDR3 covers 15 residues. The CDR3 reads CASSRSKTGSYEQYF. For the CDR3, the DNA is TGTGCCAGCAGTCGATCCAAGACAGGCTCCTACGAGCAGTACTTC.

This clonotype was recorded many times. Written as DNA, the CDR3 is TGTGCCAGCAGCTCGGCTGGCAGCACGAACACTGAAGCTTTCTTT. Amino acid sequence: CASSSAGSTNTEAFF. The chain has TRBV7-2 and TRBJ1-1; D gene uncertain. Trimming pared 4 bases from V and 1 base from J, leaving 13 bases between. CDR3 size: 15 residues. CDR1 is SGHTA, CDR2 FQGNSA, per germline. Supplemented by reference TRBV7-2 and TRBJ1-1, the full variable domain reads GAGVSQSPSNKVTEKGKDVELRCDPISGHTALYWYRQSLGQGLEFLIYFQGNSAPDKSGLPSDRFSAERTGGSVSTLTIQRTQQEDSAVYLCASSSAGSTNTEAFFGQGTRLTVV.

The table lists this clonotype with a few counts. The chain uses TRBV19 and TRBJ2-3; D might be TRBD2 (8 bases). This CDR3 comprises 16 residues. Per the germline V gene, CDR1 is LNHDA and CDR2 is SQIVND (reference sequence). V was cut by 8 bases and J by 0 bases, with 18 bases left in between. CDR3 sequence (DNA): TGTGCCAGTCGTAAGGGGGCTAGCGGGAGCACAGATACGCAGTATTTT. Translation gives CASRKGASGSTDTQYF.

V usage is TRBV19 and J usage is TRBJ2-5, with a weak D call TRBD1 (5 bases). This CDR3 is built from 13 residues. In germline, CDR1 is LNHDA, CDR2 SQIVND (reference sequence). V dropped 5 bases and J dropped 1 base, with 8 bases sitting between them. The CDR3 sequence: CASSEGAQETQYF. CDR3 coding DNA: TGTGCCAGTAGTGAAGGGGCCCAAGAGACCCAGTACTTC.

In its sample, this clonotype was seen a few times. CDR3 sequence reads: CASSPVPVGEAFF. DNA of the CDR3: TGTGCCAGCAGCCCCGTGCCGGTGGGGGAAGCTTTCTTT. The V call is TRBV5-6, the J call TRBJ1-1; no firm D call. CDR1 and CDR2 (germline): SGHDT, YYEEEE. The CDR3 length is 13 residues. V gave up 4 bases and J gave up 8 bases, with 15 bases separating them.

The chain combines TRBV7-2 with TRBJ1-1, with D unclear. The CDR3 covers 15 residues. Germline loops: CDR1 SGHTA, CDR2 FQGNSA. Trimming stripped 5 bases from V and 2 bases from J, with 15 bases between. CDR3 sequence reads: CASSKWAAVNTEAFF. In DNA, the CDR3 is TGTGCCAGCAGCAAATGGGCAGCTGTTAACACTGAAGCTTTCTTT.

Concerning this clonotype: The final CDR3 position lacks the conserved phenylalanine or tryptophan, pointing to a likely read error. The chain is built from TRBV12-3 or TRBV12-4 and TRBJ2-3; TRBD2 aligns across 10 bases. J lost 2 bases, V lost 5 bases, and 4 bases had no gene match. The CDR3 is made up of 15 amino acids. In DNA form, the CDR3 reads TGTGCCAGCAGTACAAGCGGGAGGGCCACAGATACGCAGTATTTA. Protein: CASSTSGRATDTQYL.

The chain has TRBV20-1 and TRBJ2-5, with 11 bases aligning to TRBD1. J gave up 2 bases and V 6 bases, and 11 bases lay outside the gene matches. Germline V gives CDR1 DFQATT, CDR2 SNEGSKA (reference sequence). The CDR3 is 16 residues long. CDR3 amino acids: CSALPRTGGLQETQYF. In DNA, the CDR3 is TGCAGTGCCCTCCCCAGGACAGGGGGCTTGCAAGAGACCCAGTACTTC.

This clonotype was counted at least ten times. The genes are TRBV7-2 and TRBJ2-1; D may be TRBD2 (6 bases). The V gene's germline CDR1 is SGHTA and CDR2 FQGNSA. Trimming removed 3 bases at V and 9 bases at J, with 15 bases between. This CDR3 has 14 residues. The CDR3 region has the DNA TGTGCCAGCAGCTTGGGCGGGACCCGAATTGAGCAGTTCTTC. Amino acids: CASSLGGTRIEQFF. Full variable domain (rest looked up from reference TRBV7-2 and TRBJ2-1): GAGVSQSPSNKVTEKGKDVELRCDPISGHTALYWYRQSLGQGLEFLIYFQGNSAPDKSGLPSDRFSAERTGGSVSTLTIQRTQQEDSAVYLCASSLGGTRIEQFFGPGTRLTVL.

This clonotype has only a few counts. The chain is built from TRBV5-1 and TRBJ2-1; weak D call: TRBD1 (6 bases). The CDR3 has 15 amino acids. The V gene's germline CDR1 is SGHRS and CDR2 YFSETQ. Between the trimmed V and J ends, which lost 1 base and 8 bases, there was a span of 16 bases. The CDR3 DNA is TGCGCCAGCAGCTTGCCCAGACAAAGGACAGATGAGCAGTTCTTC. Translation: CASSLPRQRTDEQFF.

This clonotype showed up just once. The chain has TRBV9 and TRBJ1-6; 11 nucleotides agree with TRBD1. In germline, CDR1 is SGDLS, CDR2 YYNGEE. The CDR3 loop spans 17 amino acids. Unmatched junction bases numbered 10, after V lost 4 bases and J lost 7 bases. The CDR3 here is CASSSQRGQGENSPLHF. As DNA, the CDR3 is TGTGCCAGCAGCTCACAACGGGGACAGGGGGAAAATTCACCCCTCCACTTT.

This clonotype was counted at least ten times. The chain links TRBV19 to TRBJ1-3; D uncertain. Germline assignment: CDR1 LNHDA and CDR2 SQIVND (reference sequence). This CDR3 contains 20 residues. The V end was cut by 4 bases, the J end by 0 bases, with 25 bases between. The CDR3 protein is CASSRGTAAGFRISGNTIYF. The CDR3, as DNA: TGTGCCAGTAGTAGGGGTACAGCCGCCGGTTTCAGGATCTCTGGAAACACCATATATTTT.

The rearrangement joins TRBV28 to TRBJ1-5, with D possibly matching TRBD1 (5 bases). Germline lookup yields CDR1 MDHEN and CDR2 SYDVKM. V lost 4 bases, J lost 6 bases, and 16 bases lay in between. This CDR3 has 15 amino acids. For the CDR3, the DNA is TGTGCCAGCAGTTCCGGGCAGGGTGTAAGTCAGCCCCAGCATTTT. Translated: CASSSGQGVSQPQHF.